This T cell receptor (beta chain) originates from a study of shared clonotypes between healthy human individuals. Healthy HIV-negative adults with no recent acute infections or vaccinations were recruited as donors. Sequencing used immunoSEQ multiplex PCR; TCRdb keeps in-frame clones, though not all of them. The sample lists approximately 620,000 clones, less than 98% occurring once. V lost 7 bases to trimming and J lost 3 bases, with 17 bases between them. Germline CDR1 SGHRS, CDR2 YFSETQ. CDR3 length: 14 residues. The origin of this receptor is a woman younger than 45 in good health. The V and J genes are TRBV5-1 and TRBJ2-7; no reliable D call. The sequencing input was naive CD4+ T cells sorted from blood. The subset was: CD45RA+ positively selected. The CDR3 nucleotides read TGCGCCAGCGGGTCCGGGCCGACCAGCTACGAGCAGTACTTC. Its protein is CASGSGPTSYEQYF.